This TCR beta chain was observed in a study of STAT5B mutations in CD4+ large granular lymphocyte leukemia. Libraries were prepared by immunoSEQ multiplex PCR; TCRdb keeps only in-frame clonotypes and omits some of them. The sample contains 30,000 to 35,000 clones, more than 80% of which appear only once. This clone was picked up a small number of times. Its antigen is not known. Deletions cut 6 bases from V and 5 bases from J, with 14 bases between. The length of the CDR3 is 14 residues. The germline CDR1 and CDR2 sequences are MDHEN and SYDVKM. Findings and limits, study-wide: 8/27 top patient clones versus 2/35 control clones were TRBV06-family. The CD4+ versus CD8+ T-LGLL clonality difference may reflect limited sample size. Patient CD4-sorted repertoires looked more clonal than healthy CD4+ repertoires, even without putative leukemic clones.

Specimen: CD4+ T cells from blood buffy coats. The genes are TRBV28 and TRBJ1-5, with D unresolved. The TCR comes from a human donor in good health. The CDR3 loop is CASRIAGQYQPQHF. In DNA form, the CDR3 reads TGTGCCAGCAGAATTGCCGGTCAATATCAGCCCCAGCATTTT.